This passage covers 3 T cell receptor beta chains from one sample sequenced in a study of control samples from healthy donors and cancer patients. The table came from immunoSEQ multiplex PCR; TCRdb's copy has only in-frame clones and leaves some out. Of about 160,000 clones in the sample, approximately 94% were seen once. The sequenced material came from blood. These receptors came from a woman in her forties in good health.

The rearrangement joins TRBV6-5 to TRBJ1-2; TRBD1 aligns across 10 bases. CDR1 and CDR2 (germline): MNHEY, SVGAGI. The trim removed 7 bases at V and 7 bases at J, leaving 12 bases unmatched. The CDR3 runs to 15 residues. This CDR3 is CASKSGGQGSFGYTF. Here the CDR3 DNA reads TGTGCCAGCAAATCCGGGGGACAGGGGAGTTTTGGCTACACCTTC.

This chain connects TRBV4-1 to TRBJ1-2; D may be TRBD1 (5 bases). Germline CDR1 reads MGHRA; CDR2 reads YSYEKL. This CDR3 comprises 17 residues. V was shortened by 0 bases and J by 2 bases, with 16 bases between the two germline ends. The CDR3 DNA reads TGCGCCAGCAGCCAAGATACTGGATCGGGGCGGAACTATGGCTACACCTTC. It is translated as CASSQDTGSGRNYGYTF.

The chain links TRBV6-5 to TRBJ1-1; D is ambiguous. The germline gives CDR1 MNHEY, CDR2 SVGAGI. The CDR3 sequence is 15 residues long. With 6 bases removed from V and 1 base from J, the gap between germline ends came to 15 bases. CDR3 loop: CASSNLGRGNTEAFF. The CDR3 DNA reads TGTGCCAGCAGCAACCTAGGACGGGGGAACACTGAAGCTTTCTTT.